The rows below give T cell receptor beta chains drawn from one sample of a study of blood T cell repertoires in COVID-19. This table comes from immunoSEQ multiplex PCR, and its TCRdb copy is limited to in-frame clones, with some not included. This table has fewer than 350,000 clones, approximately 91% appearing once. Sequencing input: PBMCs or T cells enriched from blood (not recorded which). These receptors all stem from a woman aged 40 to 55 with acute COVID-19. The CDR3 runs from the conserved cysteine through the conserved F or W. A D gene is named only where the DNA matches it firmly. The size entry is marked missing in some rows and otherwise reads once, few, many or a size class.

>.|.|TRBJ1-1|TRBV5-4
TGTGCCAGCAGCCGAACGGGGATAGACACTGAAGCTTTCTTT
CASSRTGIDTEAFF
>.|.|TRBJ2-5|TRBV5-1
TGCGCCAGCAGCTTGGACCTGGGCGCCCAGTACTTC
CASSLDLGAQYF
>TRBD1|once|TRBJ1-1|TRBV11-2
TGTGCCAGCAGCTTAAGAACCGGGACAGGGAACACTGAAGCTTTCTTT
CASSLRTGTGNTEAFF
>TRBD1|.|TRBJ2-3|TRBV24-1
TGTGCCACCAGCGTCAGTGGGTCCGCAGGGGGATTGAGAGATACGCAGTATTTT
CATSVSGSAGGLRDTQYF
>.|.|TRBJ2-3|TRBV10-1
TGCGCCAGCAAGTCGCGACTGCGGCGCACAGATACGCAGTATTTT
CASKSRLRRTDTQYF
>TRBD1|.|TRBJ2-3|TRBV19
TGTGCCAGTAGTATTCTTCGGACAGGGAGCACAGATACGCAGTATTTT
CASSILRTGSTDTQYF
>TRBD2|.|TRBJ2-1|TRBV3-1/TRBV3-2
TGTGCCAGCAGCCAAGAGCGGGAGCTCACCAATGAGCAGTTCTTC
CASSQERELTNEQFF
>TRBD1|.|TRBJ1-2|TRBV6-5
TGTGCCAGCAGTACCCGGACAGGGGGGGACTATGGCTACACCTTC
CASSTRTGGDYGYTF
>.|.|TRBJ2-2|TRBV5-1
TGCGCCAGCAGCCCCGGCTCAGGGCCGGGCACCGGGGAGCTGTTTTTT
CASSPGSGPGTGELFF
>TRBD1|.|TRBJ1-4|TRBV15
TGTGCCACCAGCAGTACCCGGGACAGGGGTATTTATGAAAAACTGTTTTTT
CATSSTRDRGIYEKLFF
>.|.|TRBJ1-3|TRBV28
TGTGCCAGCAGTCAACCCCCAGGGGCCGGAAACACCATATATTTT
CASSQPPGAGNTIYF
>TRBD2|.|TRBJ2-7|TRBV30
TGTGCCTGGAGTCGGGGGGACTCCTACGAGCAGTACTTC
CAWSRGDSYEQYF
>.|.|TRBJ2-5|TRBV6-2/TRBV6-3
TGTGCCAGCAGCTTCGGGTATGAGACCCAGTACTTC
CASSFGYETQYF
>.|once|TRBJ2-6|TRBV4-2
TGTGCCAGCAGCCAAGATCTCGCGAACGTCCTGACTTTC
CASSQDLANVLTF
>TRBD2|.|TRBJ2-5|TRBV13
TGTGCCAGCAGCCGAAAATACACTAGCGGACAAGAGACCCAGTACTTC
CASSRKYTSGQETQYF
>TRBD1|few|TRBJ1-5|TRBV28
TGTGCCAGCAGTTTCCCGGGACAGGGGATACGTATGCCCCAGCATTTT
CASSFPGQGIRMPQHF
>TRBD2|.|TRBJ2-4|TRBV4-1
TGCGCCAGCAGCCCCGGACTAGCGGGGGGCTATTCCAAAAACATTCAGTACTTC
CASSPGLAGGYSKNIQYF
>.|.|TRBJ1-3|TRBV11-3
TGTGCCAGCAGCTCAGGGTCGAGAAACACCATATATTTT
CASSSGSRNTIYF
>TRBD2|.|TRBJ2-7|TRBV7-2
TGTGCCAGCAGCTTAGTCAGCGGGACGGTCCACGAGCAGTACTTC
CASSLVSGTVHEQYF
>TRBD1|.|TRBJ1-3|TRBV19
TGTGCCAGTAGTATCCGACAGGGCCGTGGAAACACCATATATTTT
CASSIRQGRGNTIYF
>TRBD1|.|TRBJ1-2|TRBV4-2
TGTGCCAGCAGCCCTAACACGGGACAGGGGGGAGGCTACACCTTC
CASSPNTGQGGGYTF
>.|.|TRBJ2-1|TRBV27
TGTGCCAGCAGTTTCAGACTCCAAACCTACAATGAGCAGTTCTTC
CASSFRLQTYNEQFF
>TRBD2|.|TRBJ2-2|TRBV6-1
TGTGCCAGCAGTGAATTTGGGACTAGGAACACCGGGGAGCTGTTTTTT
CASSEFGTRNTGELFF
>.|.|TRBJ2-5|TRBV7-2
TGTGCCAGCAGCTTAAGTCCCGGAGCGAGGAGAGAGACCCAGTACTTC
CASSLSPGARRETQYF
>.|.|TRBJ2-2|TRBV7-2
TGTGCCAGCAGCTTAATCCGGGGCACCGGGGAGCTGTTTTTT
CASSLIRGTGELFF
>TRBD2|.|TRBJ2-3|TRBV11-3
TGTGCCAGCAGCTTAGGTCTAGCGGGAGATACCACAGATACGCAGTATTTT
CASSLGLAGDTTDTQYF
>TRBD2|.|TRBJ2-1|TRBV5-1
TGCGCCAGCAGCGGGACTAGTACCTATGAGCAGTTCTTC
CASSGTSTYEQFF
>.|.|TRBJ1-1|TRBV3-1/TRBV3-2
TGTGCCAGCAGCCCGGGACATAAGAACACTGAAGCTTTCTTT
CASSPGHKNTEAFF
>TRBD1|.|TRBJ1-1|TRBV12-3/TRBV12-4
TGTGCCAGCAGTTTGGGACAGGGGATTTTCGCTTTCTTT
CASSLGQGIFAFF
>.|.|TRBJ2-1|TRBV10-3
TGTGCCATCAGTCAAAGTTTCGACAGTGTGTTGAACAATGAGCAGTTCTTC
CAISQSFDSVLNNEQFF
>TRBD1|.|TRBJ1-5|TRBV19
TGTGCCAGTAGCGTGGACAGGAGCGGCAATCAGCCCCAGCATTTT
CASSVDRSGNQPQHF
>.|.|TRBJ1-2|TRBV7-5
TGTGTCAGAAGCTTAGAAGGGGGACACCTTAACTATGGCTACACCTTC
CVRSLEGGHLNYGYTF
>TRBD2|.|TRBJ2-1|TRBV27
TGTGCCAGCAGGGCACACTCCGGGGGGTCCTACAATGAGCAGTTCTTC
CASRAHSGGSYNEQFF
>TRBD1|.|TRBJ1-3|TRBV29-1
TGCAGCGTTGGAGAAGGGGGCTCCTCTGGAAACACCATATATTTT
CSVGEGGSSGNTIYF
>.|.|TRBJ2-3|TRBV2
TGTGCCAGCAGTGCCCGGGACATGACTAGCACAGATACGCAGTATTTT
CASSARDMTSTDTQYF
>TRBD2|.|TRBJ2-7|TRBV7-9
TGTGCCAGCAGCTCTAGCGGGGGAGCTTTGTACGAGCAGTACTTC
CASSSSGGALYEQYF
>.|.|TRBJ1-5|TRBV30
TGTGCCTGGAGTGTTAGCGGGGATCAGCCCCAGCATTTT
CAWSVSGDQPQHF
>TRBD1|.|TRBJ2-1|TRBV7-9
TGTGCCAGCAGCTTATCCGGGGACAGGGCTTTCAATGAGCAGTTCTTC
CASSLSGDRAFNEQFF
>TRBD2|.|TRBJ2-1|TRBV5-1
TGCGCCAGCAGCCACGGGGGGGGCAATGAGCAGTTCTTC
CASSHGGGNEQFF
>TRBD2|.|TRBJ2-7|TRBV11-2
TGTGCCAGCAGCCCGCCCCCCTGGGCTAGCGGGAGGTACGAGCAGTACTTC
CASSPPPWASGRYEQYF
>.|few|TRBJ1-2|TRBV15
TGTGCCACCAGCAGAGAACAGGGCGGATCCTATGGCTACACCTTC
CATSREQGGSYGYTF
>.|.|TRBJ2-2|TRBV6-4
TGTGCCAGCAGATTCCCGGGGGAGAACACCGGGGAGCTGTTTTTT
CASRFPGENTGELFF